One and the same sample provided the 11 T cell receptor beta chains below, sequenced in a study of beta chain features in type 1 diabetes. What was sequenced were expressed TCRB transcripts, since all of the isolated RNA had been reverse transcribed. Produced via immunoSEQ multiplex PCR; TCRdb's table is partial and in-frame only. The data show some 250,000 clones, about 26% seen once. The specimen was central memory CD4+ T cells from blood. These receptors originate from a man between 25 and 39 years old in good health.

This clone was found a few times. The V gene is TRBV5-1, the J gene TRBJ2-1; TRBD1 aligns across 8 bases. V lost 0 bases and J lost 3; bases outside the gene matches: 2. The CDR3 loop spans 15 amino acids. The germline gives CDR1 SGHRS, CDR2 YFSETQ. The CDR3 DNA reads TGCGCCAGCAGCTTGGCCGGGACAGGCTACAATGAGCAGTTCTTC. This translates into CASSLAGTGYNEQFF.

Only a few counts were recorded for this clone. J is TRBJ2-7 and V is TRBV10-3; the D gene is possibly TRBD1 (5 bases). Trimming removed 10 bases at V and 3 bases at J, with 10 bases between. From germline, CDR1 is ENHRY and CDR2 SYGVKD. CDR3 length equals 11 residues. DNA for the CDR3: TGTGCCACTGGACAAGACTACGAGCAGTACTTC. It is translated as CATGQDYEQYF.

This clone was counted between two and nine times. This chain joins TRBV6-5 and TRBJ2-3; D call uncertain. V was pared by 6 bases and J by 1 base, with 5 bases between. The CDR3 has 12 residues. The germline V gene encodes CDR1 MNHEY and CDR2 SVGAGI. The CDR3 coding sequence is TGTGCCAGCAGGGCCCGCACAGATACGCAGTATTTT. Protein product: CASRARTDTQYF.

The chain uses TRBV7-8 and TRBJ2-7; D might be TRBD1 (5 bases). The CDR3 totals 14 residues. CDR1 and CDR2 (germline): SGHVS, FQNEAQ. Trimming removed 1 base from V and 9 bases from J, with 16 bases in between. In DNA form, the CDR3 reads TGTGCCAGCAGCTTAGAGGGGATCCCCCAAAGGCAGTACTTC. This sequence encodes CASSLEGIPQRQYF.

The chain has TRBV5-4 and TRBJ1-6, with TRBD1 as a possible D gene (6 bases). Germline lookup yields CDR1 SGHNT and CDR2 YYREEE (reference sequence). This CDR3 has 18 residues. The V end lost 1 base, the J end lost 7 bases, and 21 bases lay between the germline ends. CDR3 amino acids: CASSLSVVSGDWNSPLHF. CDR3 DNA sequence: TGTGCCAGCAGCTTGTCGGTGGTGTCAGGGGATTGGAATTCACCCCTCCACTTT.

V usage is TRBV5-4 and J usage is TRBJ2-3; 10 nucleotides match TRBD2. With 0 bases clipped from V and 5 bases from J, the junction kept 3 bases outside the gene matches. The CDR3 is made up of 15 amino acids. Germline V gene lookup returns CDR1 SGHNT and CDR2 YYREEE (reference sequence). In DNA, the CDR3 is TGTGCCAGCAGCTTGGCTCCTAGCGGGGGAGATACGCAGTATTTT. It specifies CASSLAPSGGDTQYF. Using reference TRBV5-4 and TRBJ2-3 for the parts outside the CDR3, the full variable domain is ETGVTQSPTHLIKTRGQQVTLRCSSQSGHNTVSWYQQALGQGPQFIFQYYREEENGRGNFPPRFSGLQFPNYSSELNVNALELDDSALYLCASSLAPSGGDTQYFGPGTRLTVL.

This clone was seen a few times. The genes are TRBV5-4 and TRBJ2-1; TRBD2 might be the D (5 bases). This CDR3 spans 13 amino acids. Per germline, CDR1 SGHNT and CDR2 YYREEE (reference sequence). Trimming cost V 3 bases and J 7 bases, with 11 bases left between them. The chain's CDR3 is CASSWTGGNEQFF. CDR3 sequence (DNA): TGTGCCAGCAGCTGGACGGGCGGGAATGAGCAGTTCTTC.

The chain couples TRBV15 to TRBJ1-2; no reliable D call. CDR1 is LNHNV, CDR2 YYDKDF, per germline (reference sequence). V was trimmed by 3 bases and J by 5 bases, leaving 10 bases between them. CDR3 size: 13 residues. CDR3 DNA sequence: TGTGCCACCAGCAGGACACAATTTTATGGCTACACCTTC. As protein: CATSRTQFYGYTF.

J is TRBJ2-7 and V is TRBV4-3; a possible D gene is TRBD1 (6 bases). V dropped 5 bases and J dropped 4 bases, with 21 bases sitting between them. The germline gives CDR1 LGHNA, CDR2 YSLEER. The length of the CDR3 is 16 residues. The CDR3: CASSANPGAAAYEQYF. The CDR3 region has the DNA TGCGCCAGCAGCGCAAACCCAGGGGCGGCTGCTTACGAGCAGTACTTC.

This clone was detected many times. The V gene is TRBV6-5, the J gene TRBJ2-2; D uncertain. Germline V lookup: CDR1 MNHEY, CDR2 SVGAGI. V was pared by 0 bases and J by 6 bases, with 14 bases between. CDR3 length: 16 residues. The CDR3 DNA sequence: TGTGCCAGCAGTTACTCCCCCGGGCGCCGACCCGGGGAGCTGTTTTTT. Residues: CASSYSPGRRPGELFF.

V gene TRBV21-1 combines with J gene TRBJ2-7. TRBV21-1 is a pseudogene. CDR3 length equals 15 residues. This chain's CDR3 is CASSKERGKSYEQYF. The CDR3 bases are TGTGCCAGCAGCAAAGAACGGGGCAAATCCTACGAGCAGTACTTC.